These 20 T cell receptor beta chains originate from one sample sequenced in a study of OX40 agonist ivuxolimab in advanced cancers. Sequencing used immunoSEQ multiplex PCR; TCRdb keeps in-frame clones, though not all of them. The sample gives tens of thousands of clones, around 85% of which show up once; 3% to 4.5% is in the top ten. The material was CD4+ or CD8+ T cells sorted from blood, obtained in a trial of the OX40 agonist ivuxolimab. The origin of the receptors is an adult with an advanced solid tumor such as melanoma, head and neck, liver or kidney cancer.

This chain links TRBV11-3 with TRBJ2-7; D possibly corresponds to TRBD2 (6 bases). V lost 1 base and J 5 bases, leaving 18 bases between the germline ends. This CDR3 is built from 16 residues. Germline V gene data show CDR1 as SGHNT and CDR2 as YENEEA. CDR3 DNA: TGTGCCAGCAGCTTAGCGTCTTACGGGGACTGGGACGAGCAGTACTTC. It codes for CASSLASYGDWDEQYF.

This chain uses TRBV14 with TRBJ2-2, with D perhaps matching TRBD2 (6 bases). V lost 1 base and J lost 4, with 10 bases in between. Germline CDR1 is SGHDN and CDR2 is FVKESK. CDR3 length equals 15 residues. The CDR3 reads CASSQVMGGTGELFF. The CDR3 bases are TGTGCCAGCAGCCAAGTTATGGGAGGCACCGGGGAGCTGTTTTTT.

The chain joins TRBV4-1 to TRBJ2-5; no reliable D call. The V end was cut by 4 bases, the J end by 1 base, with 7 bases between. The CDR3 covers 13 residues. CDR1 is MGHRA and CDR2 is YSYEKL in the germline V gene. CDR3 amino acids: CASSRPSQETQYF. In nucleotides, the CDR3 is TGCGCCAGCAGCCGACCCAGCCAAGAGACCCAGTACTTC.

V usage is TRBV15 and J usage is TRBJ2-7, with D possibly being TRBD1 or TRBD2 (5 bases each). Germline V CDR1 and CDR2: LNHNV, YYDKDF (reference sequence). CDR3 length: 12 amino acids. V shed 8 bases and J shed 2 bases, with 10 bases lying between them. For the CDR3, the DNA is TGTGCCACCTCCGGGACCCCCTACGAGCAGTACTTC. It codes for CATSGTPYEQYF.

The chain has TRBV19 and TRBJ2-3; 8 nucleotides line up with TRBD2. The CDR3 covers 16 residues. The V gene's germline CDR1 is LNHDA and CDR2 SQIVND (reference sequence). V gave up 5 bases and J gave up 7 bases; unmatched junction bases: 14. The chain's CDR3 is CASSPREAGVRHTQYF. For the CDR3, the DNA is TGTGCCAGTAGTCCGCGGGAGGCAGGGGTACGGCATACGCAGTATTTT.

V is TRBV27 and J is TRBJ2-1, with unresolved D. Germline V gene data show CDR1 as MNHEY and CDR2 as SMNVEV (reference sequence). Trimming took off 6 bases at V and 1 base at J, with 13 bases between the two ends. The CDR3 has 15 residues. CDR3 in amino acids: CASRPGVGSYNEQFF. CDR3 coding DNA: TGTGCCAGCAGACCAGGCGTGGGGTCCTACAATGAGCAGTTCTTC.

The J gene is TRBJ2-1, the V gene TRBV9, with 7 bases fitting TRBD2. Germline assignment: CDR1 SGDLS and CDR2 YYNGEE. This CDR3 comprises 15 residues. V lost 6 bases and J lost 3; bases outside the gene matches: 9. CDR3 nucleotide sequence: TGTGCCAGCAACTGGGCGGGAGAAATCTACAATGAGCAGTTCTTC. Protein: CASNWAGEIYNEQFF.

This clone was found once. The V call is TRBV19, the J call TRBJ2-1; D is ambiguous. The CDR3 length is 13 residues. The V end was cut by 3 bases, the J end by 10 bases, with 13 bases between. The germline gives CDR1 LNHDA, CDR2 SQIVND (reference sequence). The CDR3 coding sequence is TGTGCCAGTAGTATGGCCAACTATCGAGAGCAGTTCTTC. Protein product: CASSMANYREQFF.

The gene calls are TRBV5-4 and TRBJ2-1, with 7 bases aligning to TRBD1. From germline, CDR1 is SGHNT and CDR2 YYREEE (reference sequence). The J segment lost 8 bases and the V segment lost 2 bases, leaving 1 base of the junction unmatched. CDR3 length: 12 residues. Here the CDR3 reads CASSLGGHEQFF. For the CDR3, the DNA is TGTGCCAGCAGCTTAGGGGGCCATGAGCAGTTCTTC.

J is TRBJ2-2 and V is TRBV28; tentative D call: TRBD2 (6 bases). Germline V gene sequence: CDR1 MDHEN, CDR2 SYDVKM. Trimming shortened V by 7 bases and J by 3 bases, and 18 bases separated the two germline ends. The CDR3 consists of 16 residues. DNA of the CDR3: TGTGCCAGCAATCCCTATGCGACGGGAGACACCGGGGAGCTGTTTTTT. Translation gives CASNPYATGDTGELFF.

This rearrangement joins TRBV7-3 to TRBJ2-6; D remains unclear. The CDR3 extends over 15 amino acids. The germline gives CDR1 SGHTA, CDR2 FQGTGA. V was pared by 0 bases and J by 0 bases, with 3 bases between. Here the CDR3 reads CASSLTHSGANVLTF. CDR3 DNA sequence: TGTGCCAGCAGCTTAACGCACTCTGGGGCCAACGTCCTGACTTTC. The full variable domain, its missing parts supplied by reference TRBV7-3 and TRBJ2-6, is GAGVSQTPSNKVTEKGKYVELRCDPISGHTALYWYRQSLGQGPEFLIYFQGTGAADDSGLPNDRFFAVRPEGSVSTLKIQRTERGDSAVYLCASSLTHSGANVLTFGAGSRLTVL.

The CDR3 sequence is CATSDGEGAVNEQFF. The CDR3 coding sequence is TGTGCCACCAGCGACGGGGAGGGAGCGGTCAATGAGCAGTTCTTC. The chain has TRBV15 and TRBJ2-1; 7 bases are a match to TRBD2. J lost 6 bases, V lost 5 bases, and 10 bases had no gene match. Germline V gene sequence: CDR1 LNHNV, CDR2 YYDKDF (reference sequence). This CDR3 has 15 residues.

The chain links TRBV28 to TRBJ2-3, with 8 bases aligning to TRBD1. CDR1 is MDHEN and CDR2 is SYDVKM in the germline V gene. V dropped 6 bases and J dropped 7; count of bases not matched to a gene: 9. The CDR3 has 14 amino acids. The CDR3 region has the DNA TGTGCCAGCAGCTGGCAGGGGGCTATTTATACGCAGTATTTT. Protein product: CASSWQGAIYTQYF.

V gene TRBV27 combines with J gene TRBJ1-3; D unresolved. The V gene lost 0 bases and the J gene lost 9 bases, with 9 bases spanning the gap. Per germline, CDR1 MNHEY and CDR2 SMNVEV (reference sequence). This CDR3 comprises 13 residues. CDR3 amino acids: CASSLSMGSTIYF. CDR3 in DNA: TGTGCCAGCAGTTTATCGATGGGATCCACCATATATTTT.

The chain combines TRBV14 with TRBJ2-1, with no clear D. Germline lookup yields CDR1 SGHDN and CDR2 FVKESK. CDR3 length: 14 residues. V was cut by 2 bases and J by 12 bases, with 17 bases left in between. CDR3 nucleotides: TGTGCCAGCAGCCAACGACCATACAATGAGTGGCAGTTCTTC. Residues: CASSQRPYNEWQFF. Drawing the rest from reference TRBV14 and TRBJ2-1, the complete variable domain is EAGVTQFPSHSVIEKGQTVTLRCDPISGHDNLYWYRRVMGKEIKFLLHFVKESKQDESGMPNNRFLAERTGGTYSTLKVQPAELEDSGVYFCASSQRPYNEWQFFGPGTRLTVL.

This sequence joins TRBV4-1 and TRBJ2-1, with TRBD1 identical over 11 bases. J was trimmed by 6 bases and V by 2 bases; bases with no gene match: 6. This CDR3 contains 16 residues. Germline CDR1 and CDR2: MGHRA and YSYEKL. The DNA of the CDR3 is TGCGCCAGCAGCCAACCGCCGGGACAGGGGGTCAATGAGCAGTTCTTC. Its protein product is CASSQPPGQGVNEQFF.

A few counts support this clone. This chain connects TRBV5-1 to TRBJ2-3, with D possibly being TRBD1 or TRBD2 (5 bases each). CDR1 and CDR2 (germline): SGHRS, YFSETQ. The CDR3 has 11 residues. With 4 bases removed from V and 9 bases from J, the gap between germline ends came to 9 bases. CDR3 coding DNA: TGCGCCAGCAGCGAGGGACCCACGCAGTATTTT. Residues: CASSEGPTQYF.

The chain uses TRBV2 and TRBJ1-1; a weak D match, TRBD1 (6 bases). There are 13 residues in the CDR3. The V end lost 4 bases, the J end lost 8 bases, and 14 bases lay between the germline ends. Per the germline V gene, CDR1 is SNHLY and CDR2 is FYNNEI. The CDR3 nucleotides are TGTGCCAGCAGTGGAGGGGGGGGTCCCGAAGCTTTCTTT. It is translated as CASSGGGGPEAFF. Using reference TRBV2 and TRBJ1-1 for the parts outside the CDR3, the full variable domain is EPEVTQTPSHQVTQMGQEVILRCVPISNHLYFYWYRQILGQKVEFLVSFYNNEISEKSEIFDDQFSVERPDGSNFTLKIRSTKLEDSAMYFCASSGGGGPEAFFGQGTRLTVV.

This clone was counted a few times. The rearrangement uses TRBV5-4 and TRBJ2-1; D is undetermined. The germline CDR1 and CDR2 sequences are SGHNT and YYREEE (reference sequence). The CDR3 is made up of 16 amino acids. Trimming took off 1 base at V and 0 bases at J, with 11 bases between the two ends. The CDR3 nucleotides read TGTGCCAGCAGCTTGTGGGCGCGTAGCTCCTACAATGAGCAGTTCTTC. Amino acid sequence: CASSLWARSSYNEQFF.

J is TRBJ2-5 and V is TRBV18; no reliable D call. The V gene lost 2 bases and the J gene lost 3 bases, with 7 bases spanning the gap. The CDR3 totals 13 residues. Germline CDR1 reads KGHSH; CDR2 reads LQKENI. CDR3 sequence: CASSPIPEETQYF. CDR3 in DNA: TGTGCCAGCTCACCAATCCCGGAAGAGACCCAGTACTTC.